This entry concerns a single TCR beta chain. The antigen is not known. The sample originates from a study of CD8 T cells in Susac syndrome. Broader study findings: TCR sequencing and HLA analysis covered a relatively small number of individuals.

Random hexamers were used to reverse transcribe an amount of roughly 0.5 to 1 ug RNA. The immunoSEQ assay covered 54 Vbeta and 13 Jbeta segments for CDR3. Via MiXCR, TCRdb re-called the immunoSEQ multiplex PCR reads, giving one row per CDR3 protein. The profile shows around 180,000 distinct CDR3 sequences, around 93% of them singletons. Patients with stable or active relapsing-remitting disease, all of them treatment-naive, made up the multiple sclerosis controls. Negative isolation yielded CD4+ and CD8+ T cells, and FACS enriched TEMRA cells. Sample: CD4+ T cells from PBMCs. The source is a human donor with multiple sclerosis.

The DNA for the CDR3 is TGTGCCTTATACCGGGACAGCGAGGCCGGCACCTTC. It specifies CALYRDSEAGTF. The chain uses TRBV2 and TRBJ1-2, with 7 bases fitting TRBD1. The V gene end was trimmed by 11 bases and the J gene end by 13 bases; junction bases not matched to a gene: 16. CDR1 SNHLY and CDR2 FYNNEI come from the germline V gene. This CDR3 is built from 12 residues.